The rows below give T cell receptor beta chains drawn from one sample of a study of blood T cell repertoires in COVID-19. Profiled with immunoSEQ multiplex PCR; TCRdb holds only in-frame clones, not every one. The sample has roughly 180,000 clones; roughly 94% are singletons. The sample consisted of peripheral blood. These TCRs come from a man younger than 45 with COVID-19, enrolled during active disease. The CDR3 runs from the conserved cysteine through the conserved F or W. Fields, in order: clone size, V gene, J gene, D gene, CDR3 protein, CDR3 DNA. D genes are given only for firm matches. Part of the rows lack a size; the others show once, few, many or a class for expanded clones.

-	TRBV4-1	TRBJ1-1	-	CASSKGWRTNTEAFF	TGCGCCAGCAGCAAGGGGTGGCGGACGAACACTGAAGCTTTCTTT
-	TRBV6-5	TRBJ2-7	-	CAIFEGTYYEQYF	TGTGCCATCTTCGAGGGGACTTACTACGAGCAGTACTTC
-	TRBV6-5	TRBJ1-4	-	CASSYDRTAEKLFF	TGTGCCAGCAGTTACGACAGAACTGCTGAAAAACTGTTTTTT
once	TRBV30	TRBJ2-1	-	CAWSVGPKVQFF	TGTGCCTGGAGTGTGGGGCCGAAGGTGCAGTTCTTC
-	TRBV10-3	TRBJ1-1	-	CAISESLQAMNTEAFF	TGTGCCATCAGTGAGTCGCTACAGGCCATGAACACTGAAGCTTTCTTT
-	TRBV12-5	TRBJ1-1	-	CASGLGGQQNTEAFF	TGTGCTAGTGGTTTGGGAGGACAGCAGAACACTGAAGCTTTCTTT
-	TRBV6-5	TRBJ2-2	-	CASSRYGTGELFF	TGTGCCAGCAGCCGTTACGGCACCGGGGAGCTGTTTTTT
-	TRBV3-1/TRBV3-2	TRBJ2-7	TRBD2	CASSPNSGGAYEQYF	TGTGCCAGCAGCCCAAATAGCGGGGGTGCCTACGAGCAGTACTTC
-	TRBV5-6	TRBJ2-1	TRBD1	CASSLRTGGVEQFF	TGTGCCAGCAGCCTAAGGACAGGGGGGGTTGAGCAGTTCTTC
-	TRBV12-3/TRBV12-4	TRBJ1-1	-	CASSRESTEAFF	TGTGCCAGCAGCCGTGAGAGCACTGAAGCTTTCTTT
-	TRBV3-1/TRBV3-2	TRBJ1-4	-	CASSARGTNEKLFF	TGTGCCAGCAGCGCTAGGGGTACTAATGAAAAACTGTTTTTT
-	TRBV9	TRBJ2-3	TRBD2	CASSPRLAGGPDTQYF	TGTGCCAGCAGCCCCCGACTAGCGGGGGGCCCAGATACGCAGTATTTT
-	TRBV11-2	TRBJ2-4	TRBD2	CASSLLLVAGGLAKNIQYF	TGTGCCAGCAGCTTACTTTTGGTAGCGGGGGGTCTAGCCAAAAACATTCAGTACTTC
-	TRBV15	TRBJ1-3	TRBD1	CATSRYRGISGNTIYF	TGTGCCACCAGCCGCTACAGGGGAATCTCTGGAAACACCATATATTTT
-	TRBV12-3/TRBV12-4	TRBJ1-5	-	CASSFGGQPQHF	TGTGCCAGCAGTTTTGGGGGGCAGCCCCAGCATTTT
-	TRBV7-6	TRBJ1-4	-	CASSRQGLRVEKLFF	TGTGCCAGCAGCCGCCAAGGGTTGCGGGTCGAAAAACTGTTTTTT
-	TRBV13	TRBJ1-4	-	CASSLVGGGNEKLFF	TGTGCCAGCAGCTTAGTCGGGGGAGGGAATGAAAAACTGTTTTTT
-	TRBV19	TRBJ1-4	-	CASCQATTNEKLFF	TGTGCCAGTTGCCAAGCTACAACTAATGAAAAACTGTTTTTT
once	TRBV10-3	TRBJ1-3	-	CAISEGGNLSGNTIYF	TGTGCCATCAGTGAGGGGGGGAATCTCTCTGGAAACACCATATATTTT
-	TRBV6-1	TRBJ2-2	-	CASSEVYSGVGTGELFF	TGTGCCAGCAGTGAAGTCTATTCAGGGGTCGGCACCGGGGAGCTGTTTTTT
-	TRBV3-1/TRBV3-2	TRBJ2-3	TRBD2	CASSQRLAGGGTDTQYF	TGTGCCAGCAGCCAAAGACTAGCCGGGGGGGGGACAGATACGCAGTATTTT
-	TRBV4-1	TRBJ2-1	TRBD2	CASSQGPSGYNEQFF	TGCGCCAGCAGCCAAGGTCCTAGCGGCTACAATGAGCAGTTCTTC
-	TRBV5-6	TRBJ2-5	-	CASATGIRQETQYF	TGTGCCAGCGCCACGGGGATCCGACAAGAGACCCAGTACTTC
-	TRBV19	TRBJ1-1	TRBD1	CASSARGFAGGEAFF	TGTGCCAGTAGTGCCAGAGGATTCGCAGGGGGCGAAGCTTTCTTT
-	TRBV4-2	TRBJ2-7	-	CASSQVDTRSYEQYF	TGTGCCAGCAGCCAGGTCGACACCCGCTCCTACGAGCAGTACTTC
-	TRBV19	TRBJ1-5	-	CASSMDKGRPPQHF	TGTGCCAGTAGTATGGACAAGGGGAGGCCGCCCCAGCATTTT
-	TRBV9	TRBJ1-2	TRBD1	CASSVGQGTYGYTF	TGTGCCAGCAGCGTCGGACAGGGAACATATGGCTACACCTTC
-	TRBV9	TRBJ2-3	TRBD2	CASSVESGGASRDTQYF	TGTGCCAGCAGCGTAGAAAGCGGGGGGGCCTCGAGAGATACGCAGTATTTT
-	TRBV6-5	TRBJ1-1	-	CASSLTGRNTEAFF	TGTGCCAGCAGTTTAACAGGGAGGAACACTGAAGCTTTCTTT
once	TRBV9	TRBJ1-2	-	CASSDLTAGEVGYTF	TGTGCCAGCAGCGATCTTACAGCGGGGGAGGTAGGCTACACCTTC
-	TRBV5-1	TRBJ1-1	-	CASSLAPSNTEAFF	TGCGCCAGCAGCTTGGCCCCATCGAACACTGAAGCTTTCTTT
-	TRBV6-5	TRBJ1-2	TRBD1	CASTRDRVDYGYTF	TGTGCCAGCACTAGGGACAGGGTTGACTATGGCTACACCTTC
-	TRBV11-1	TRBJ1-2	TRBD1	CASSPQGDYGYTF	TGTGCCAGCAGCCCACAGGGGGACTATGGCTACACCTTC
once	TRBV3-1/TRBV3-2	TRBJ2-7	TRBD1	CASSLSGQGEAQYF	TGTGCCAGCAGCCTTTCGGGACAGGGGGAGGCGCAGTACTTC
-	TRBV6-5	TRBJ1-4	-	CASSRTGSTNEKLFF	TGTGCCAGCAGTAGAACAGGGTCCACTAATGAAAAACTGTTTTTT
-	TRBV7-9	TRBJ1-2	-	CASSPGDATLAYGYTF	TGTGCCAGCAGCCCAGGGGACGCCACCCTAGCCTATGGCTACACCTTC
-	TRBV6-5	TRBJ1-1	-	CASSYLGGNTEAFF	TGTGCCAGCAGTTACTTGGGGGGGAACACTGAAGCTTTCTTT
-	TRBV25-1	TRBJ1-6	-	CASTADSSYNSPLHF	TGTGCCAGCACGGCTGACAGCTCCTATAATTCACCCCTCCACTTT
once	TRBV11-2	TRBJ1-5	-	CASSRVGGQPQHF	TGTGCCAGCAGCCGGGTGGGGGGTCAGCCCCAGCATTTT
-	TRBV2	TRBJ1-6	TRBD1	CASTGQGASPLHF	TGTGCCAGCACGGGACAGGGGGCTTCACCCCTCCACTTT
-	TRBV18	TRBJ1-3	TRBD1	CASSPGTGLSPAIYF	TGTGCCAGCTCACCCGGGACAGGCCTTTCCCCTGCCATATATTTT
-	TRBV5-4	TRBJ2-2	TRBD2	CASSSSGGHTGELFF	TGTGCCAGCAGCTCTAGCGGGGGGCACACCGGGGAGCTGTTTTTT
-	TRBV7-2	TRBJ2-5	TRBD2	CASSLTPSGGYQETQYF	TGTGCCAGCAGCTTAACACCTAGCGGGGGGTACCAAGAGACCCAGTACTTC
once	TRBV7-2	TRBJ1-4	TRBD1	CASRPTGATNEKLFF	TGTGCCAGCAGACCGACAGGGGCGACTAATGAAAAACTGTTTTTT
-	TRBV9	TRBJ2-1	-	CASSVDGGNNEQFF	TGTGCCAGCAGCGTAGATGGAGGGAACAATGAGCAGTTCTTC
-	TRBV3-1/TRBV3-2	TRBJ1-4	-	CASSQRGGNEKLFF	TGTGCCAGCAGCCAGCGGGGGGGAAATGAAAAACTGTTTTTT
-	TRBV5-1	TRBJ1-4	TRBD1	CASGTGSLSNEKLFF	TGCGCCAGCGGGACAGGGAGTTTGTCTAATGAAAAACTGTTTTTT
-	TRBV11-2	TRBJ2-2	-	CASSPFIPRGNTGELFF	TGTGCCAGCAGCCCCTTCATTCCCAGGGGGAACACCGGGGAGCTGTTTTTT
-	TRBV5-1	TRBJ2-2	-	CASSLNSNGELFF	TGCGCCAGCAGCTTGAATAGTAACGGGGAGCTGTTTTTT
once	TRBV3-1/TRBV3-2	TRBJ2-5	TRBD2	CASSQQYGTSGGTLRETQYF	TGTGCCAGCAGCCAACAATACGGGACTAGCGGGGGGACCCTCCGAGAGACCCAGTACTTC
-	TRBV19	TRBJ2-7	-	CASKGLGEQYF	TGTGCCAGCAAGGGACTGGGAGAGCAGTACTTC